Sequencing of this T cell receptor (beta chain) was carried out in a study of PD-L1 blockade in urothelial cancer. The wider study: Reported median T cell count for blood samples was 130,000 to 150,000.

Using immunoSEQ multiplex PCR, the repertoire was profiled, and TCRdb retains in-frame clones only, with some absent. The sample has about 45,000 clones, approximately 90% seen once. Deletions cut 3 bases from V and 5 bases from J, with 13 bases between. Per germline, CDR1 KGHSH and CDR2 LQKENI. The CDR3 totals 15 residues. Comments on this clone: Its antigen is undetermined.

General study findings and limits: Expansion of tumor-associated blood clones at 3 weeks was greater in durable-benefit patients.

Disease in patients was locally advanced or metastatic urothelial carcinoma. The V gene is TRBV18, the J gene TRBJ2-2; tentative D call: TRBD2 (5 bases). The material was PBMCs, obtained around atezolizumab (anti-PD-L1) treatment. The TCR originated in an elderly man with urothelial cancer. The CDR3 coding sequence is TGTGCCAGCTCACCTGGACTGAGAACAACCGGGGAGCTGTTTTTT. The encoded protein is CASSPGLRTTGELFF.